This T cell receptor (beta chain) was sequenced during a study of T cell repertoires in cytomegalovirus infection. TCRdb analysed the reads with MiXCR anew, one entry per CDR3 protein. The sample carries a few hundred thousand distinct CDR3 sequences, around 9.5% recorded once. This clonotype was counted a few times. Trimming removed 7 bases at V and 0 bases at J, with 12 bases between. CDR1 and CDR2 (germline): MNHEY, SVGEGT. The CDR3 has 15 amino acids. Sequencing was performed on PBMCs. The chain combines TRBV6-2 or TRBV6-3 with TRBJ2-2, with D possibly matching TRBD2 (6 bases). This TCR came from a human donor in good health (CMV status not recorded). Some clones in this sample may be carry-over from other donors' samples. The CDR3 is CASKAGTANTGELFF. CDR3 coding DNA: TGTGCCAGCAAGGCCGGGACTGCGAACACCGGGGAGCTGTTTTTT.